These 25 T cell receptor beta chains share one sample of origin, sequenced in a study of shared clonotypes between healthy human individuals. The repertoire was sequenced with immunoSEQ multiplex PCR; TCRdb's copy has only in-frame clones and lacks some. The sample yields about 2.4 million clones, 90% to 95% seen once. The specimen was naive CD4+ T cells sorted from blood. Subset given: CD45RA+ positively selected. These TCRs come from a man between 18 and 35 years old in good health.

This chain uses TRBV28 with TRBJ1-1; TRBD1 might be the D (6 bases). CDR3 length: 14 amino acids. Trimming took 5 bases from V and 4 from J, leaving 14 bases between them. The germline CDR1 and CDR2 sequences are MDHEN and SYDVKM. DNA of the CDR3: TGTGCCAGCAGTACCCCGAACAGGGTCACTGAAGCTTTCTTT. Its translation is CASSTPNRVTEAFF.

This clone was counted a single time. The V gene is TRBV5-4, the J gene TRBJ2-1, with 8 bases that match TRBD1. The CDR3 runs 15 residues. V lost 3 bases to trimming and J lost 3 bases; unmatched junction nucleotides: 5. The germline V gene encodes CDR1 SGHNT and CDR2 YYREEE (reference sequence). The CDR3 DNA is TGTGCCAGCAGCTCGCTGGACAGGGTCTACAATGAGCAGTTCTTC. Its protein product is CASSSLDRVYNEQFF.

The rearrangement joins TRBV7-9 to TRBJ2-5; 14 nucleotides line up with TRBD2. Germline V CDR1 and CDR2: SEHNR, FQNEAQ (reference sequence). V dropped 3 bases and J dropped 2; count of bases not matched to a gene: 8. The CDR3 is 18 residues long. CDR3 region: CASSFPTSGRAQQETQYF. The CDR3 DNA sequence: TGTGCCAGCAGCTTCCCGACTAGCGGGAGGGCCCAGCAAGAGACCCAGTACTTC.

The chain employs TRBV10-3 and TRBJ2-7, with D hard to call. Trimming removed 0 bases from V and 1 base from J, with 4 bases in between. The CDR3 has 13 amino acids. The germline V gene has CDR1 ENHRY and CDR2 SYGVKD. The CDR3 loop reads CAISESWSYEQYF. CDR3 DNA: TGTGCCATCAGTGAGTCGTGGTCCTACGAGCAGTACTTC.

The chain has TRBV6-6 and TRBJ2-1; no firm D call. V was shortened by 0 bases and J by 4 bases, with 7 bases between the two germline ends. Germline V gene lookup returns CDR1 MNHNY and CDR2 SVGAGI (reference sequence). This CDR3 spans 14 amino acids. CDR3 residues: CASSYSRVYNEQFF. The CDR3, as DNA: TGTGCCAGCAGTTACTCGAGAGTATACAATGAGCAGTTCTTC.

This chain joins TRBV7-3 and TRBJ2-5; D possibly corresponds to TRBD2 (5 bases). The CDR3 loop spans 16 amino acids. Germline-derived CDR1 and CDR2 are SGHTA and FQGTGA. V lost 3 bases, J lost 1 base, and 15 bases lay in between. CDR3 DNA sequence: TGTGCCAGCAGCTTTCTGGGCCGGGGAAGCCAAGAGACCCAGTACTTC. Its translation is CASSFLGRGSQETQYF.

The V gene is TRBV5-4, the J gene TRBJ2-5; 11 bases are a match to TRBD2. V lost 3 bases, J lost 6 bases, and 7 bases stayed unmatched. This CDR3 contains 15 residues. Germline loops: CDR1 SGHNT, CDR2 YYREEE (reference sequence). CDR3 sequence: CASSWGLAEGQTQYF. For the CDR3, the DNA is TGTGCCAGCAGCTGGGGACTAGCGGAAGGGCAGACCCAGTACTTC.

The V gene is TRBV4-1, the J gene TRBJ2-2, with D perhaps assigned TRBD1 or TRBD2 (5 bases each). Germline V gene sequence: CDR1 MGHRA, CDR2 YSYEKL. The V end lost 4 bases, the J end lost 5 bases, and 20 bases lay between the germline ends. The CDR3 has 17 residues. The chain's CDR3 is CASSRGFQGAVTGELFF. In DNA, the CDR3 is TGCGCCAGCAGCCGAGGATTTCAGGGAGCGGTAACCGGGGAGCTGTTTTTT.

The chain carries TRBV5-8 and TRBJ1-5; 8 nucleotides agree with TRBD1. Per the germline V gene, CDR1 is SGHTS and CDR2 is YDEGEE. There are 16 residues in the CDR3. Unmatched junction bases numbered 8, after V lost 5 bases and J lost 1 base. The CDR3 is CASRPSGGMSNQPQHF. CDR3 bases: TGTGCCAGCAGACCTTCAGGGGGCATGAGCAATCAGCCCCAGCATTTT.

Details on this clone: The sample contains more than one DNA sequence encoding this CDR3. The chain couples TRBV6-5 to TRBJ1-6; 7 bases agree with TRBD1. Germline V CDR1 and CDR2: MNHEY, SVGAGI. This CDR3 region has 13 residues. V was pared by 11 bases and J by 6 bases, with 7 bases of the junction left unmatched. CDR3 region: CASWTGANSPLHF. CDR3 bases: TGTGCCTCATGGACAGGTGCTAATTCACCCCTCCACTTT.

The chain uses TRBV7-9 and TRBJ1-6; a possible D gene is TRBD1 (5 bases). The V and J ends lost 5 bases and 5 bases respectively, with 10 bases between them. The CDR3 extends over 14 amino acids. Germline CDR1 SEHNR, CDR2 FQNEAQ (reference sequence). The DNA of the CDR3 is TGTGCCAGCAGCCCTGACAGTAATAATTCACCCCTCCACTTT. It encodes CASSPDSNNSPLHF. The full variable domain, with the rest looked up from reference TRBV7-9 and TRBJ1-6, is DTGVSQNPRHKITKRGQNVTFRCDPISEHNRLYWYRQTLGQGPEFLTYFQNEAQLEKSRLLSDRFSAERPKGSFSTLEIQRTEQGDSAMYLCASSPDSNNSPLHFGNGTRLTVT.

The chain links TRBV5-1 to TRBJ2-5; D assignment may be TRBD1 or TRBD2 (5 bases each). The V end was cut by 4 bases, the J end by 1 base, with 14 bases between. Germline V lookup: CDR1 SGHRS, CDR2 YFSETQ. CDR3 length: 15 amino acids. CDR3 DNA: TGCGCCAGCAGCCCGAACCCCGGGGCCCAAGAGACCCAGTACTTC. It is translated as CASSPNPGAQETQYF.

The chain uses TRBV5-4 and TRBJ2-2; no firm D call. The CDR3 has 13 amino acids. The V gene lost 0 bases and the J gene lost 6 bases, with 6 bases spanning the gap. Germline V gene sequence: CDR1 SGHNT, CDR2 YYREEE (reference sequence). CDR3 amino acids: CASSLGKAGELFF. CDR3 nucleotides: TGTGCCAGCAGCTTGGGGAAGGCCGGGGAGCTGTTTTTT.

The chain combines TRBV9 with TRBJ2-3; D possibly uses TRBD1 or TRBD2 (5 bases each). The germline V gene has CDR1 SGDLS and CDR2 YYNGEE. The CDR3 has 17 amino acids. Trimming pared 0 bases from V and 3 bases from J, leaving 17 bases between. The CDR3 is CASSVAGTMGVTDTQYF. The CDR3 DNA follows: TGTGCCAGCAGCGTAGCGGGGACCATGGGAGTGACAGATACGCAGTATTTT.

This chain joins TRBV18 and TRBJ1-3; TRBD1 is a possible D gene (5 bases). CDR3 size: 18 residues. Germline V gene data show CDR1 as KGHSH and CDR2 as LQKENI. V lost 3 bases and J lost 1, with 19 bases in between. This CDR3 reads CASSPLIDSGQSGNTIYF. As DNA, the CDR3 is TGTGCCAGCTCACCCCTCATCGACAGCGGGCAATCTGGAAACACCATATATTTT.

This chain uses TRBV7-2 with TRBJ2-1, with 12 positions matching TRBD2. Germline values: CDR1 SGHTA, CDR2 FQGNSA. The CDR3 is 16 residues long. Trimming cost V 2 bases and J 6 bases; bases outside gene matches: 5. Written as DNA, the CDR3 is TGTGCCAGCAGCTTACCCGGGACTAGCGGGTTCAATGAGCAGTTCTTC. Translation gives CASSLPGTSGFNEQFF.

This rearrangement joins TRBV10-3 to TRBJ1-1; D gene unclear. The V end was cut by 5 bases, the J end by 1 base, with 11 bases between. The germline gives CDR1 ENHRY, CDR2 SYGVKD. The CDR3 runs to 14 residues. CDR3 protein: CAISPTTGNTEAFF. In DNA, the CDR3 is TGTGCCATCAGTCCAACAACTGGGAACACTGAAGCTTTCTTT.

The chain has TRBV10-3 and TRBJ2-1; perhaps TRBD1 as D (5 bases). CDR1 is ENHRY, CDR2 SYGVKD, per germline. The CDR3 totals 13 residues. V gave up 3 bases and J gave up 7 bases, with 10 bases separating them. This CDR3 is CAISEGAINEQFF. The CDR3 DNA reads TGTGCCATCAGTGAAGGGGCCATTAATGAGCAGTTCTTC.

This clone was picked up a small number of times. The chain has TRBV27 and TRBJ1-2, with D possibly being TRBD1 (5 bases). With 8 bases removed from V and 3 bases from J, the gap between germline ends came to 13 bases. CDR3 length: 13 residues. CDR1 MNHEY and CDR2 SMNVEV come from the germline V gene (reference sequence). In DNA, the CDR3 is TGTGCCAGCCGGGGGTTATCGGACTATGGCTACACCTTC. Its protein is CASRGLSDYGYTF.

This clone was observed a few times. V and J are TRBV7-3 and TRBJ2-1; D remains unclear. Per the germline V gene, CDR1 is SGHTA and CDR2 is FQGTGA. The CDR3 is made up of 13 amino acids. Trimming took 2 bases from V and 5 from J, leaving 7 bases between them. This chain's CDR3 is CASSLGVDNEQFF. In nucleotides, the CDR3 is TGTGCCAGCAGCTTAGGCGTTGACAATGAGCAGTTCTTC.

The genes are TRBV5-1 and TRBJ1-3; D is possibly TRBD1 (6 bases). The CDR3 contains 15 residues. Germline V CDR1 and CDR2: SGHRS, YFSETQ. V was clipped by 0 bases and J by 4 bases, with 11 bases between them. DNA of the CDR3: TGCGCCAGCAGCTTGGCGGGGGCGGAGGGAAACACCATATATTTT. Translated, it gives CASSLAGAEGNTIYF.

This chain connects TRBV10-3 to TRBJ2-7; 9 bases are a match to TRBD1. The CDR3 is 14 amino acids. With 11 bases clipped from V and 6 bases from J, the junction kept 14 bases outside the gene matches. Germline V gene lookup returns CDR1 ENHRY and CDR2 SYGVKD. In DNA, the CDR3 is TGTGCCGCCTCAACGGGACAGGGAATTGTCGAGCAGTACTTC. Its protein product is CAASTGQGIVEQYF.

The rearrangement uses TRBV25-1 and TRBJ2-1; TRBD1 might be the D (6 bases). The V gene lost 5 bases and the J gene lost 7 bases, with 12 bases spanning the gap. This CDR3 has 13 amino acids. The V gene's germline CDR1 is MGHDK and CDR2 SYGVNS. CDR3 protein: CASSTTGGNEQFF. The CDR3 nucleotides are TGTGCCAGCAGTACGACAGGTGGGAATGAGCAGTTCTTC. Complete variable domain (other parts from reference TRBV25-1 and TRBJ2-1): EADIYQTPRYLVIGTGKKITLECSQTMGHDKMYWYQQDPGMELHLIHYSYGVNSTEKGDLSSESTVSRIRTEHFPLTLESARPSHTSQYLCASSTTGGNEQFFGPGTRLTVL.

DNA for the CDR3: TGTGCCAGCAGCTACCTTAACTACCAAGAGACCCAGTACTTC. Its protein is CASSYLNYQETQYF. The chain is built from TRBV5-4 and TRBJ2-5; no clear D. Trimming pared 3 bases from V and 0 bases from J, leaving 9 bases between. CDR3 length equals 14 residues. Germline loops: CDR1 SGHNT, CDR2 YYREEE (reference sequence).

The V call is TRBV19, the J call TRBJ2-7; 7 bases agree with TRBD1. The CDR3 is made up of 16 amino acids. The V gene end was trimmed by 5 bases and the J gene end by 0 bases; junction bases not matched to a gene: 10. The germline V gene has CDR1 LNHDA and CDR2 SQIVND (reference sequence). The CDR3 protein is CASSLYPGQSSYEQYF. CDR3 nucleotide sequence: TGTGCCAGTAGTTTATATCCGGGACAGAGCTCCTACGAGCAGTACTTC.